This T cell receptor (beta chain) was recovered during a study of blood T cell repertoires in COVID-19. Study-level background: COVID-19 samples, acute and convalescent, were from the United States, Italy and Spain. T cells, B-cell-depleted T cells, or PBMCs supplied cDNA or gDNA.

Original data processing: Amplification of reference gene primers was used by the study to estimate nucleated cell counts. Sequencing used immunoSEQ multiplex PCR; TCRdb keeps in-frame clones, though not all of them. The V and J calls and clone size were taken over from that table, and D and trimming were inferred from the DNA. The sample consists of 100,000 to 150,000 clones, around 82% of them appearing once. There are 16 residues in the CDR3. V was pared by 4 bases and J by 2 bases, with 2 bases of the junction left unmatched. Germline loops: CDR1 SGHKS, CDR2 YYEKEE (reference sequence). The chain joins TRBV5-5 to TRBJ2-1; 14 nucleotides line up with TRBD2. This TCR was sampled from a woman aged 25 to 45 who had recovered from COVID-19. The specimen was peripheral blood. The CDR3 sequence is CASSQGLAGAYNEQFF. DNA of the CDR3: TGTGCCAGCAGCCAGGGACTAGCGGGAGCCTACAATGAGCAGTTCTTC.